The 21 T cell receptor beta chains presented below share a single source sample, sequenced in a study of blood T cells in healthy people across ages (dated by TCRdb to the mid-2010s). Libraries came from 5' RACE. These reads were obtained on an Illumina HiSeq 2500. A second 7 to 11 cycle PCR used a sample-barcoded 5' primer and a J-beta primer mix. TCRdb handled the public reads itself, with Q25 trimming in fastp and clone calling in MiXCR, and kept productive beta chains. Records with the same CDR3 protein are collapsed into one entry carrying the most frequent genes and DNA. The sample data list 800,000 to 950,000 distinct CDR3 sequences, and around 46% of these were observed just once. The ten largest make up under 15% of the sample. The source material was blood. The receptors here all came from a young man in good health.

The rearrangement uses TRBV5-1 and TRBJ2-1; D perhaps matches TRBD1 (6 bases). This CDR3 contains 15 residues. CDR1 and CDR2 (germline): SGHRS, YFSETQ. Trimming pared 1 base from V and 5 bases from J, leaving 13 bases between. CDR3: CASSLSGQKNNEQFF. DNA for the CDR3: TGCGCCAGCAGCTTGTCCGGACAGAAGAACAATGAGCAGTTCTTC.

In this sample, this clonotype turned up a few times. This chain uses TRBV20-1 with TRBJ1-2; D perhaps matches TRBD1 (6 bases). In germline, CDR1 is DFQATT, CDR2 SNEGSKA (reference sequence). V lost 0 bases and J lost 3, with 14 bases in between. This CDR3 is 15 amino acids long. CDR3 sequence: CSARDDGGADYGYTF. The CDR3, as DNA: TGCAGTGCTAGAGATGACGGGGGCGCGGACTATGGCTACACCTTC.

The table lists this clonotype with a few counts. J is TRBJ2-5 and V is TRBV28, with TRBD1 as a possible D gene (7 bases). The CDR3 length is 14 residues. Trimming took 7 bases from V and 5 from J, leaving 17 bases between them. Germline assignment: CDR1 MDHEN and CDR2 SYDVKM. The CDR3 bases are TGTGCCAGCACTTCAGGGGGGTTCAAGGAGACCCAGTACTTC. As protein: CASTSGGFKETQYF.

This sequence joins TRBV12-3 or TRBV12-4 and TRBJ2-5; 8 positions agree with TRBD1. The V gene end was trimmed by 4 bases and the J gene end by 5 bases; junction bases not matched to a gene: 3. The CDR3 consists of 13 residues. CDR3 region: CASSSYRGETQYF. For the CDR3, the DNA is TGTGCCAGCAGTTCTTACAGGGGGGAGACCCAGTACTTC.

The chain couples TRBV2 to TRBJ2-5; D possibly matches TRBD1 or TRBD2 (5 bases each). V shed 3 bases and J shed 13 bases, with 18 bases lying between them. This CDR3 is built from 13 residues. Germline V lookup: CDR1 SNHLY, CDR2 FYNNEI. The CDR3, as DNA: TGTGCCAGCAGTGATGCAGGGAGCGTAATTCCGTACTTC. Translating it yields CASSDAGSVIPYF.

The gene calls are TRBV6-5 and TRBJ2-7; 7 nucleotides align to TRBD1. Germline CDR1 and CDR2: MNHEY and SVGAGI. V was clipped by 6 bases and J by 0 bases; unmatched bases: 8. CDR3 size: 15 residues. The DNA for the CDR3 is TGTGCCAGCAGCCCAACAGGGGAGATCTCCTACGAGCAGTACTTC. Translating it yields CASSPTGEISYEQYF.

This clonotype was observed many times. CDR3 nucleotide sequence: TGTGCCAGCAGTTATGCTACAGGGAAACAGCCCCAGCATTTT. This encodes CASSYATGKQPQHF. J is TRBJ1-5 and V is TRBV6-2 or TRBV6-3, with D maybe TRBD1 (6 bases). The CDR3 is made up of 14 amino acids. The germline V gene has CDR1 MNHEY and CDR2 SVGEGT. V was trimmed by 3 bases and J by 7 bases, leaving 13 bases between them.

The chain couples TRBV5-1 to TRBJ1-4, with 7 bases aligning to TRBD1. Germline V CDR1 and CDR2: SGHRS, YFSETQ. The CDR3 totals 16 residues. J gave up 2 bases and V 2 bases, and 6 bases lay outside the gene matches. This CDR3 reads CASSLDDRATNEKLFF. DNA of the CDR3: TGCGCCAGCAGCTTAGACGACAGGGCCACTAATGAAAAACTGTTTTTT.

The table lists this clonotype with a count of one. One end of the junction does not line up with germline, which may come from a read error. The chain employs TRBV9 and TRBJ2-3; 8 bases align to TRBD2. The CDR3 consists of 16 residues. CDR1 is SGDLS and CDR2 is YYNGEE in the germline V gene. CDR3 protein: CASSVAGLAGTETQYF. The CDR3 DNA is TGTGCCAGCAGCGTAGCCGGTCTAGCGGGCACAGAGACGCAGTATTTT.

The chain joins TRBV7-2 to TRBJ2-5; 8 bases are shared with TRBD2. Judging by the DNA end, TRBJ2-7 fits better; the J call may be wrong. CDR3 size: 15 residues. Per germline, CDR1 SGHTA and CDR2 FQGNSA. The CDR3 DNA follows: TGTGCCAGCAGCTTAGGAGCGGGGGTGGTCTACGAGCAGTACTTC. It encodes CASSLGAGVVYEQYF.

The chain joins TRBV27 to TRBJ2-1; 7 bases are shared with TRBD1. The germline V gene encodes CDR1 MNHEY and CDR2 SMNVEV (reference sequence). The CDR3 has 13 residues. The V and J ends lost 6 bases and 9 bases, in that order; junction bases with no gene match: 8. CDR3 bases: TGTGCCAGCAGGGTGACAGGGTATAGTGAGCAGTTCTTC. Its translation is CASRVTGYSEQFF.

The gene calls are TRBV7-3 and TRBJ2-2; D may correspond to TRBD1 or TRBD2 (6 bases each). Germline V lookup: CDR1 SGHTA, CDR2 FQGTGA. The V end was cut by 4 bases, the J end by 4 bases, with 13 bases between. This CDR3 region has 15 residues. This CDR3 reads CASSSGASLTGELFF. The CDR3 DNA follows: TGTGCCAGCAGCTCGGGGGCGTCGCTCACCGGGGAGCTGTTTTTT.

V gene TRBV27 combines with J gene TRBJ2-7; the match to TRBD1 covers 8 bases. V lost 6 bases to trimming and J lost 2 bases; unmatched junction nucleotides: 6. CDR1 and CDR2 (germline): MNHEY, SMNVEV (reference sequence). CDR3 length equals 14 residues. The DNA for the CDR3 is TGTGCCAGCAGATTAAACAGGGGGGCCTACGAGCAGTACTTC. Its protein product is CASRLNRGAYEQYF.

The J gene is TRBJ1-2, the V gene TRBV6-6; D might be TRBD1 (5 bases). The CDR3 length is 16 residues. V lost 6 bases to trimming and J lost 3 bases, with 20 bases between them. CDR1 is MNHNY and CDR2 is SVGAGI in the germline V gene (reference sequence). CDR3 protein: CASSYTVGGEYYGYTF. CDR3 DNA: TGTGCCAGCAGCTATACGGTCGGGGGAGAATACTATGGCTACACCTTC.

The rearrangement links TRBV14 to TRBJ1-2; 9 bases are shared with TRBD1. Germline-derived CDR1 and CDR2 are SGHDN and FVKESK. The CDR3 has 14 residues. V was pared by 1 base and J by 10 bases, with 7 bases of the junction left unmatched. CDR3 in amino acids: CASSQGRQGVYYTF. The CDR3 DNA sequence: TGTGCCAGCAGCCAAGGGAGACAGGGGGTTTACTACACCTTC.

This clonotype was found a few times. This chain joins TRBV7-2 and TRBJ2-2, with D tentatively TRBD1 (6 bases). Between the trimmed V and J ends, which lost 4 bases and 5 bases, there was a span of 11 bases. Germline V gene sequence: CDR1 SGHTA, CDR2 FQGNSA. The CDR3 covers 14 residues. The chain's CDR3 is CASSSKQGTGELFF. The CDR3 coding sequence is TGTGCCAGCAGCTCCAAACAGGGTACCGGGGAGCTGTTTTTT.

This clonotype was seen a few times. The chain is built from TRBV20-1 and TRBJ2-7; 7 nucleotides match TRBD1. The CDR3 length is 12 residues. Germline V gene lookup returns CDR1 DFQATT and CDR2 SNEGSKA (reference sequence). The V and J ends lost 6 bases and 2 bases, in that order; junction bases with no gene match: 4. The CDR3: CSAAGTAYEQYF. As DNA, the CDR3 is TGCAGTGCCGCCGGGACAGCCTACGAGCAGTACTTC.

The gene calls are TRBV29-1 and TRBJ1-2, with TRBD1 matching over 7 bases. The CDR3 has 12 amino acids. CDR1 and CDR2 (germline): SQVTM, ANQGSEA. J lost 8 bases, V lost 3 bases, and 6 bases had no gene match. Here the CDR3 DNA reads TGCAGCGTTGATCCAGGGGGGGGAGGCTACACCTTC. This encodes CSVDPGGGGYTF.

This chain joins TRBV7-3 and TRBJ2-3; 7 bases agree with TRBD1. This CDR3 contains 15 residues. V lost 2 bases and J lost 4; bases outside the gene matches: 6. Germline loops: CDR1 SGHTA, CDR2 FQGTGA. The CDR3 reads CASSLQQGFSDTQYF. DNA for the CDR3: TGTGCCAGCAGCTTACAACAGGGGTTCTCAGATACGCAGTATTTT.

This clonotype showed up just once. A single base separates this from a much larger clone, so it may be a read error. The V and J genes are TRBV5-1 and TRBJ2-1, with D unresolved. The J call may be in error: the DNA end matches TRBJ2-7 better. This CDR3 region has 16 residues. Germline loops: CDR1 SGHRS, CDR2 YFSETQ. The CDR3 DNA is TGCGCCAGCAGCTTGGGCAATGCCAATTCCTACAATGAGCAGTACTTC. Translation: CASSLGNANSYNEQYF.

This clonotype came up a few times. The V and J genes are TRBV12-3 or TRBV12-4 and TRBJ2-7, with TRBD1 matching over 9 bases. With V trimmed by 4 bases and J by 2 bases, 9 bases remained unmatched. The CDR3 has 16 amino acids. CDR3 in amino acids: CASSSEWGTGPYEQYF. The CDR3 coding sequence is TGTGCCAGCAGTTCCGAGTGGGGGACAGGGCCCTACGAGCAGTACTTC.